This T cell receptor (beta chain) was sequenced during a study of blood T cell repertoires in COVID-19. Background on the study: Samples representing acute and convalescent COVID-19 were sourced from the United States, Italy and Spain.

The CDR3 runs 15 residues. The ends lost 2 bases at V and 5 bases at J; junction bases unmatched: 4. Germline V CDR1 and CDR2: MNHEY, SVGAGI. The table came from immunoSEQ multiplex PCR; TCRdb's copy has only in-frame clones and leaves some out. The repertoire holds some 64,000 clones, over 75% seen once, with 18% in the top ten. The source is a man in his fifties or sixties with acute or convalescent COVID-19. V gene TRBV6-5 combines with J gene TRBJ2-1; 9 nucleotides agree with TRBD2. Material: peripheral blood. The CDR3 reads CASSYRLAGHNEQFF. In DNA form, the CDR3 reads TGTGCCAGCAGTTACCGGCTAGCGGGACACAATGAGCAGTTCTTC.